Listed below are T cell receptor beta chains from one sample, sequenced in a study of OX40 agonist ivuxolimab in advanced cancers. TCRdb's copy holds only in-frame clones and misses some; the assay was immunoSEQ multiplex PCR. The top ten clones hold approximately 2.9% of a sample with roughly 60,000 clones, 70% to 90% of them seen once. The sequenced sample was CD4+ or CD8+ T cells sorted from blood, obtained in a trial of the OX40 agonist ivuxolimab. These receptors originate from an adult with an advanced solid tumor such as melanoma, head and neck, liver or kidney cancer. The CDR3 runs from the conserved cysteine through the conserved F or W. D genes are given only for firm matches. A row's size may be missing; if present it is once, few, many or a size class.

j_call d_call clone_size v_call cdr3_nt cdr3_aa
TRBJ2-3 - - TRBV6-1 TGTGCCAGCAGTTCTCCCGGAGATACGCAGTATTTT CASSSPGDTQYF
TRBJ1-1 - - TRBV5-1 TGCGCCAGCAGCTTGGAAGGTGGCACTGAAGCTTTCTTT CASSLEGGTEAFF
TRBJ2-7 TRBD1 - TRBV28 TGTGCCGCCCTTGACAGGGAAACCTACGAGCAGTACTTC CAALDRETYEQYF
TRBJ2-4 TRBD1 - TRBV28 TGTGCCAGCAGTTTATTCGGGGACAGGGGAAAAAAATTAGCCTTCTGGGCCAAAAACATTCAGTACTTC CASSLFGDRGKKLAFWAKNIQYF
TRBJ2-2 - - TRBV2 TGTGCCTGTGCTGTTGAAAGCACCGGGGAGCTGTTTTTT CACAVESTGELFF
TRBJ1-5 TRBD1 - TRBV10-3 TGTGCCATCAGTGAGACCGGGACAGGGGGTGATCAGCCCCAGCATTTT CAISETGTGGDQPQHF
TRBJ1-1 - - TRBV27 TGTGCCAGCAGTACCGACACCCGAGGGAATATGAACACTGAAGCTTTCTTT CASSTDTRGNMNTEAFF
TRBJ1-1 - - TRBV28 TGTGCCACCTTGGACCGTTTCATGAACACTGAAGCTTTCTTT CATLDRFMNTEAFF
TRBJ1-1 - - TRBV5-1 TGCGCCAGCAGCTTGGCCAATCGGGCCACTGAAGCTTTCTTT CASSLANRATEAFF
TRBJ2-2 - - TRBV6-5 TGTGCCAGCCACAGGAGCGCGAACACCGGGGAGCTGTTTTTT CASHRSANTGELFF
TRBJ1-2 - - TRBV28 TGTGCCAGCAGCTCCCCGTACTCTAACTATGGCTACACCTTC CASSSPYSNYGYTF
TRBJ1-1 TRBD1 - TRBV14 TGTGCCAGCAGCCAACTCAAGGGGACAGGGATGAACACTGAAGCTTTCTTT CASSQLKGTGMNTEAFF
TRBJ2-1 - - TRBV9 TGTGCCAGCAGCGTAGGGACCCCGAATGAGCAGTTCTTC CASSVGTPNEQFF
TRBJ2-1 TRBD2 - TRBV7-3 TGTGCCAGCAGCCCCCTAGCGGGAGGGTTCCGCAATGAGCAGTTCTTC CASSPLAGGFRNEQFF
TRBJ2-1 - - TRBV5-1 TGCGCCAGCAGCTTGGCCGGCCAGGGTTGGAGCAATGAGCAGTTCTTC CASSLAGQGWSNEQFF
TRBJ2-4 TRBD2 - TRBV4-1 TGCGCCAGCAGCCAAGCCGGGACTAGCGGGAGTCTAGCCAAAAACATTCAGTACTTC CASSQAGTSGSLAKNIQYF
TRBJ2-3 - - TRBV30 TGTGCCTGGAGCTCCGCTCGGACGCAGTATTTT CAWSSARTQYF
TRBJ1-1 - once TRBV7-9 TGTGCCAGCAGCTTAGGACAAGTGAACACTGAAGCTTTCTTT CASSLGQVNTEAFF
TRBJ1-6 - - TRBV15 TGTGCCACCAGAGGAACAGGGACCTATAATTCACCCCTCCACTTT CATRGTGTYNSPLHF
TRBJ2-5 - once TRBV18 TGTGCCAGCTCACCGGACACAGCTCGGGAGACCCAGTACTTC CASSPDTARETQYF
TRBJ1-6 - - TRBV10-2 TGCGCCACCAGGGGTCTTACACAGAATAATTCACCCCTCCACTTT CATRGLTQNNSPLHF
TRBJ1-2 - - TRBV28 TGTGCCAGCAGTTTATTTGGGGGGTCGGGTGGCTACACCTTC CASSLFGGSGGYTF
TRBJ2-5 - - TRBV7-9 TGTGCCAGCAGCTTAGACAGGGGGGGGCAAGAGACCCAGTACTTC CASSLDRGGQETQYF
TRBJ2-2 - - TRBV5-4 TGTGCCAGCAGTGTAGGGGGGCCCACCGGGGAGCTGTTTTTT CASSVGGPTGELFF
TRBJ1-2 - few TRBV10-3 TGTGCCATCAGTGACGGCAGGGGTTATGGCTACACCTTC CAISDGRGYGYTF
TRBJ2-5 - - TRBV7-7 TGTGCCAGCAGCTTACAAGAGGGGGGGACCCAGTACTTC CASSLQEGGTQYF
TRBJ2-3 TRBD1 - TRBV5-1 TGCGCCAGCAGCTTGGGACAGGGGAAAGATACGCAGTATTTT CASSLGQGKDTQYF
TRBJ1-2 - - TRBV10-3 TGTGCCATCAGTGAGTCTGCAGGGTGGGGCTACACCTTC CAISESAGWGYTF
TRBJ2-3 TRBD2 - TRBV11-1 TGTGCCAGCAGCTCTGGACTAGCCTCGGATACGCAGTATTTT CASSSGLASDTQYF
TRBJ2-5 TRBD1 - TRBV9 TGTGCCAGCAGCGTAGTCGCAGGGGGCGGGGAGACCCAGTACTTC CASSVVAGGGETQYF
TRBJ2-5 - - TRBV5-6 TGTGCCAGCAGCTTGGCCCATGAGACCCAGTACTTC CASSLAHETQYF
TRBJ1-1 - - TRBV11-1 TGTGCCAGCAGCTCGACAGAGAACACTGAAGCTTTCTTT CASSSTENTEAFF
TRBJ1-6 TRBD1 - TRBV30 TGTGCCTGCCCCGGGACAGGGGGCTTTAATTCACCCCTCCACTTT CACPGTGGFNSPLHF
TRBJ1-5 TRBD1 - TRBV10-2 TGCGCCAGCAGGGAAGGGACAGTGGGACAGCCCCAGCATTTT CASREGTVGQPQHF
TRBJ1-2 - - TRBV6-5 TGTGCCAGCAGTTACTCCTCAGGAGACTTAGTCTACACCTTC CASSYSSGDLVYTF
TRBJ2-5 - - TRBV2 TGTGCCAGCAGTTTGTCTTCGGAGACCCAGTACTTC CASSLSSETQYF
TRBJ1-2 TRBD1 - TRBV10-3 TGTGCCACTACAGGGGAAGGAGTTAACTATGGCTACACCTTC CATTGEGVNYGYTF
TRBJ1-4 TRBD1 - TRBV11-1 TGTGCCAGCAGCCGGACAGGAGGTGAAAAACTGTTTTTT CASSRTGGEKLFF
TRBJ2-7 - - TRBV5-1 TGCGCCAGCAGCGCGGGACTCTACGAGCAGTACTTC CASSAGLYEQYF
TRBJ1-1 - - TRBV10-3 TGTGCCATCAGGGCGGATAGGGGTTTGAACACTGAAGCTTTCTTT CAIRADRGLNTEAFF
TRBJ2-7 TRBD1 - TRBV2 TGTGCCAGCAACGGACAGGGTGTGGGCGAGCAGTACTTC CASNGQGVGEQYF
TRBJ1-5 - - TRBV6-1 TGTGCCAGCAGTGGGAATCAGCCCCAGCATTTT CASSGNQPQHF
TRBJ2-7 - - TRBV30 TGTGCCTGGGAAGCCCCCCGGACTGCGCCCTCCCACGAGCAGTACTTC CAWEAPRTAPSHEQYF
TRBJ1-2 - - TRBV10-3 TGTGCCATCAGTTTGACGGGGCTGGAAGATGGCTACACCTTC CAISLTGLEDGYTF
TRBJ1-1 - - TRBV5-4 TGTGCCAGCAGCTTATCCGTGGCCAACACTGAAGCTTTCTTT CASSLSVANTEAFF
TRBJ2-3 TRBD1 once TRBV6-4 TGTGCCAGCAGTGAGACAGGGTACACAGATACGCAGTATTTT CASSETGYTDTQYF
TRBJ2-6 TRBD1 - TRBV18 TGTGCCAGCTCACGCACCGCCGGGACAGGCTCGGGGGGGGCCAACGTCCTGACTTTC CASSRTAGTGSGGANVLTF
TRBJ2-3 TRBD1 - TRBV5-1 TGCGCCAGCAGCTTGGCGGGACAGAGCACAGATACGCAGTATTTT CASSLAGQSTDTQYF
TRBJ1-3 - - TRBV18 TGTGCCAGCTCACCACCCCTGGGACAAGTCTCTGGAAACACCATATATTTT CASSPPLGQVSGNTIYF
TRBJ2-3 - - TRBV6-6 TGTGCCAGCAGTTACTCGAAGGCTTGGGGCACAGATACGCAGTATTTT CASSYSKAWGTDTQYF
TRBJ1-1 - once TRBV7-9 TGTGCCAGCAGCTTATCAGGGGTGGACACTGAAGCTTTCTTT CASSLSGVDTEAFF
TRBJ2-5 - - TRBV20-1 TGCAGTGCTAGGAAAGGGGACAATAGGGACTTC CSARKGDNRDF
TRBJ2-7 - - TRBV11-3 TGTGCCAGCAGCTTAGGGACGGGACAACGCGGGGCCGAGCGGTACTTC CASSLGTGQRGAERYF
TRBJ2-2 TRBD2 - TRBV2 TGTGCCATTTCGACTAGCGGGATCATAATCGGGGAGCTGTTTTTT CAISTSGIIIGELFF